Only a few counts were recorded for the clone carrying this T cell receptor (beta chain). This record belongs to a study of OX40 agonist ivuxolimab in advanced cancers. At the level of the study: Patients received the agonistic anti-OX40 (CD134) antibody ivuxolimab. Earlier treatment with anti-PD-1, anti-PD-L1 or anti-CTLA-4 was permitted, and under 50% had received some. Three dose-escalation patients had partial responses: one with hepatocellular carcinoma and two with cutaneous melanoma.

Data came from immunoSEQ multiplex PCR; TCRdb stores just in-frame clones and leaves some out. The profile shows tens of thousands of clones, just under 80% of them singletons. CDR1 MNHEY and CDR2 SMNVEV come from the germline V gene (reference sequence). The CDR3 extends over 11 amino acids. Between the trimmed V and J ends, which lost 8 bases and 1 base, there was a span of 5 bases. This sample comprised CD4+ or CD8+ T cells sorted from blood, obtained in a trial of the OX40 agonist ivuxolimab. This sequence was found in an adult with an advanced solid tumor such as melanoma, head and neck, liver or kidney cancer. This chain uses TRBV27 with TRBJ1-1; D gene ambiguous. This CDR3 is CASLRNTEAFF. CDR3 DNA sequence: TGTGCCAGCCTACGGAACACTGAAGCTTTCTTT.